This T cell receptor beta chain was recorded in a study of control samples from healthy donors and cancer patients. Sequencing was performed with immunoSEQ multiplex PCR; in TCRdb, only in-frame clones are kept and a portion is missing. Of about 98,000 clones listed, 75% to 85% are singletons. The source of this sequence is a woman in her twenties or thirties in good health. Material: blood.

The CDR3 DNA is TGTGCCAGCAGTCGAGGGACAGGGAGCTCCTATAATTCACCCCTCCACTTT. Its translation is CASSRGTGSSYNSPLHF. The chain uses TRBV27 and TRBJ1-6; 9 bases line up with TRBD1. Germline values: CDR1 MNHEY, CDR2 SMNVEV (reference sequence). The CDR3 covers 17 residues. J was trimmed by 0 bases and V by 5 bases; bases with no gene match: 5.